This T cell receptor beta chain originates from a study of blood T cell repertoires in COVID-19 (dated by TCRdb to about 2020). For context, the study as a whole: Collaborator samples came from the United States, Italy and Spain and covered acute and convalescent phases of COVID-19. Where HLA class I and class II types were available, the types were taken from metadata supplied by the sample provider, not from assay-based typing. The material from the prospective study consisted of cDNA or gDNA derived from T cells, B-cell-depleted T cells, or PBMCs. Deeply sampled blood TCRbeta repertoires from subjects exposed to, actively infected with, or recovered from COVID-19 were included in the dataset. The repertoires were released in a freely available public database meant as a resource for research on the immune response to SARS-CoV-2. Nearly every sample came with metadata listing a de-identified subject ID, COVID-19 status, age in years and sex. Samples came from the ongoing ImmuneRACE study (first 160 participants) plus 1,254 subjects from 6 global collaborators. Overall study results and their limits: How much clinical and demographic metadata was included differed by source and by participant, and the metadata was provided uncurated.

The immunoSEQ Assay, a bias-controlled multiplex PCR, was used to amplify TCRbeta CDR3 regions from genomic DNA. Per the source publication's procedure: Nucleated cell counts per sample were estimated from amplification of reference gene primers within the assay. To quantify the absolute abundance of each unique TCRbeta CDR3 rearrangement, sequence reads were collapsed and filtered. For each sample, productive Simpson clonality was calculated as the square root of Simpson's diversity index over productive rearrangements. This immuneACCESS table, as held by TCRdb, lists in-frame sequences with V and J called but not all clones. Of the missing ones, under half trace to an unresolved V gene in checked studies; the others have no known cause. V and J calls and clone size are copied from that table; D and trimming were computed from the DNA. The sample includes a few hundred thousand clones, with 86% observed a single time. 6.2% of the sample belongs to the ten largest clones.

The germline V gene (reference sequence) yields SEHNR for CDR1 and FQNEAQ for CDR2. V has 1 base trimmed and J has 4 bases trimmed; junction bases matching no gene number 8. Measured from the cysteine to the phenylalanine, the CDR3 is 16 residues long. Left in the record is the CDR3 DNA by itself, 48 bases read in frame from the first base. Concerning this clone: It lacks a known antigen. No much larger clone exists at a distance of one base, and base qualities are not known.

Each collaborating institution followed its own protocols to collect whole blood in K2EDTA tubes. For TCRbeta analysis, collaborators shipped samples in one of three forms: frozen whole blood, isolated PBMCs, or DNA extracted from either of those sample types. Sequences were obtained from peripheral blood. This receptor was taken from a man in his fifties or sixties with acute or convalescent COVID-19. The rearrangement joined TRBV7-9 to TRBJ1-2, with TRBD1 identical over 8 junction bases. The CDR3 has the sequence CASSLGGTGIPYGYTF. In nucleotides, the sequence is TGTGCCAGCAGCTTAGGAGGGACAGGTATTCCCTATGGCTACACCTTC.